This TCR beta chain stems from a study of CD8 T cells in Susac syndrome. Study observations and caveats: The total CD8+ repertoires yielded about 15 Susac-specific public clones and the CD8+ TEMRA repertoires yielded a few. CD8+ clonal expansion in Susac was maximal in TEMRA cells and in active patients.

A note on this clonotype: Its specificity is unknown.

The RNA input was roughly 0.45 to 1 ug, and it was reverse transcribed with random hexamers. TCRdb itself ran the immunoSEQ multiplex PCR reads through MiXCR, one entry per CDR3 protein. The sample lists roughly 89,000 distinct CDR3 sequences, around 96% occurring once. Germline V gene sequence: CDR1 LNHDA, CDR2 SQIVND (reference sequence). J lost 5 bases, V lost 5 bases, and 7 bases had no gene match. The CDR3 spans 14 residues. The chain carries TRBV19 and TRBJ2-7; 9 bases agree with TRBD1. What was sequenced was CD8+ T cells from PBMCs. The sequence came from a human donor with Susac syndrome. The CDR3 DNA reads as TGTGCCAGTAGTCCTCGGGACAGGGCGGACGAGCAGTACTTC. It yields the protein CASSPRDRADEQYF.